Listed here are 14 T cell receptor beta chains from one sample, sequenced in a study of PD-1 blockade in classical Hodgkin lymphoma. Sequencing was performed with immunoSEQ multiplex PCR; in TCRdb, only in-frame clones are kept and a portion is missing. Of 30,000 to 40,000 clones in the sample, over 75% are singletons; the top ten hold roughly 0.23%. Each patient experienced a relapse that followed autologous stem cell transplantation, and brentuximab vedotin exposure varied. Magnetic negative selection was used to purify CD4+ T cells from thawed PBMCs. Material: CD4+ T cells from blood, obtained at baseline. These receptors all come from a human donor with classical Hodgkin lymphoma.

This chain joins TRBV30 and TRBJ2-5; D gene unclear. The V end was cut by 7 bases, the J end by 5 bases, with 26 bases between. CDR1 is GTSNPN, CDR2 SVGIG, per germline (reference sequence). The CDR3 has 16 residues. This chain's CDR3 is CALNTYRAVRQETQYF. In DNA, the CDR3 is TGTGCCTTGAATACATATAGGGCGGTCAGGCAGGAGACCCAGTACTTC.

V is TRBV25-1 and J is TRBJ2-3, with 10 positions matching TRBD2. The CDR3 contains 16 residues. Germline trimming cut 2 bases from V and 3 bases from J; bases unmatched to any gene: 5. In germline, CDR1 is MGHDK, CDR2 SYGVNS. CDR3 DNA sequence: TGTGCCAGCAGTGAAGTTGGACTAGCGGTTACAGATACGCAGTATTTT. Amino acid sequence: CASSEVGLAVTDTQYF.

The chain employs TRBV5-6 and TRBJ1-5; TRBD1 might be the D (6 bases). Germline values: CDR1 SGHDT, CDR2 YYEEEE. V lost 4 bases and J lost 7, with 15 bases in between. This CDR3 has 14 amino acids. The CDR3 here is CASSNEGGGQPQHF. For the CDR3, the DNA is TGTGCCAGCAGCAACGAAGGGGGTGGGCAGCCCCAGCATTTT.

This sequence joins TRBV6-6 and TRBJ2-7, with 10 bases lining up with TRBD1. Germline V gene lookup returns CDR1 MNHNY and CDR2 SVGAGI (reference sequence). The CDR3 extends over 15 amino acids. Losses at the gene ends were 2 bases for V and 3 bases for J; bases not matched to a gene: 4. This CDR3 reads CASSYDGQGDYEQYF. The CDR3 region has the DNA TGTGCCAGCAGTTACGATGGACAGGGGGACTACGAGCAGTACTTC.

The chain uses TRBV6-1 and TRBJ2-7, with 10 bases fitting TRBD1. The CDR3 is 15 amino acids. V lost 6 bases to trimming and J lost 1 base; unmatched junction nucleotides: 6. CDR1 is MNHNS and CDR2 is SASEGT in the germline V gene. CDR3 loop: CASRGLGQGSYEQYF. CDR3 coding DNA: TGTGCCAGCAGGGGACTGGGACAGGGGTCCTACGAGCAGTACTTC.

This clone was seen just once. J is TRBJ1-5 and V is TRBV5-5; tentatively, D is TRBD1 (5 bases). Looked up from germline, CDR1 is SGHKS and CDR2 is YYEKEE (reference sequence). CDR3 length: 15 residues. The germline V and J ends were trimmed by 2 bases and 2 bases, with 11 bases remaining between them. Here the CDR3 reads CASSFLGAGNQPQHF. The DNA of the CDR3 is TGTGCCAGCAGCTTTCTTGGGGCTGGCAATCAGCCCCAGCATTTT.

V usage is TRBV5-1 and J usage is TRBJ2-5; D is undetermined. Germline V gene lookup returns CDR1 SGHRS and CDR2 YFSETQ. This CDR3 region has 15 residues. V lost 0 bases to trimming and J lost 0 bases, with 9 bases between them. The CDR3 sequence is CASSLDGLYQETQYF. The CDR3, as DNA: TGCGCCAGCAGCTTGGACGGGTTGTACCAAGAGACCCAGTACTTC.

The CDR3 region is CASRAGGSSYNEQFF. The CDR3 DNA is TGTGCCAGCAGGGCGGGAGGGAGCTCCTACAATGAGCAGTTCTTC. The chain combines TRBV28 with TRBJ2-1, with TRBD2 matching over 9 bases. Germline CDR1 is MDHEN and CDR2 is SYDVKM. The CDR3 is made up of 15 amino acids. V dropped 6 bases and J dropped 0; count of bases not matched to a gene: 3.

The rearrangement joins TRBV27 to TRBJ2-7; D call uncertain. V was shortened by 3 bases and J by 5 bases, with 5 bases between the two germline ends. Germline CDR1 MNHEY, CDR2 SMNVEV (reference sequence). This CDR3 is built from 11 residues. In nucleotides, the CDR3 is TGTGCCAGCAGTTTTCGAAACGAGCAGTACTTC. Residues: CASSFRNEQYF.

This clone was seen only once. This rearrangement joins TRBV7-6 to TRBJ1-4; D is ambiguous. The germline gives CDR1 SGHVS, CDR2 FNYEAQ. The ends were cut back, 5 bases at V and 8 bases at J, with 12 bases in the middle. CDR3 length: 13 amino acids. The CDR3 loop reads CASSRGQDEKLFF. Here the CDR3 DNA reads TGTGCCAGCAGCCGTGGGCAAGACGAAAAACTGTTTTTT.

CDR3 region: CASSPWESYEQYF. For the CDR3, the DNA is TGTGCCAGCAGTCCCTGGGAGTCATACGAGCAGTACTTC. The chain employs TRBV6-5 and TRBJ2-7; D perhaps matches TRBD2 (5 bases). This CDR3 spans 13 amino acids. Germline V gene lookup returns CDR1 MNHEY and CDR2 SVGAGI. Trimming cost V 5 bases and J 4 bases, with 12 bases left between them.

The chain uses TRBV9 and TRBJ1-2, with D possibly being TRBD1 (5 bases). This CDR3 contains 13 residues. V lost 0 bases and J lost 6, with 9 bases in between. CDR1 and CDR2 from the germline V gene are SGDLS and YYNGEE. The CDR3 loop is CASSVDPGDGYTF. The CDR3 bases are TGTGCCAGCAGCGTAGACCCGGGGGATGGCTACACCTTC.

The chain links TRBV5-1 to TRBJ2-7, with 15 positions matching TRBD2. This CDR3 comprises 16 residues. CDR1 is SGHRS, CDR2 YFSETQ, per germline. The V segment lost 4 bases and the J segment 7 bases; nucleotides outside the gene matches: 9. The CDR3 protein is CASSHGLAGGRGEQYF. DNA of the CDR3: TGCGCCAGCAGCCATGGACTAGCGGGAGGGCGGGGGGAGCAGTACTTC.

The chain uses TRBV7-9 and TRBJ2-2, with 8 bases fitting TRBD1. Looked up from germline, CDR1 is SEHNR and CDR2 is FQNEAQ (reference sequence). With 1 base clipped from V and 6 bases from J, the junction kept 7 bases outside the gene matches. This CDR3 region has 16 residues. The CDR3 region has the DNA TGTGCCAGCAGCTTAGGCGGACAGGGAATCCCCGGGGAGCTGTTTTTT. Its translation is CASSLGGQGIPGELFF.